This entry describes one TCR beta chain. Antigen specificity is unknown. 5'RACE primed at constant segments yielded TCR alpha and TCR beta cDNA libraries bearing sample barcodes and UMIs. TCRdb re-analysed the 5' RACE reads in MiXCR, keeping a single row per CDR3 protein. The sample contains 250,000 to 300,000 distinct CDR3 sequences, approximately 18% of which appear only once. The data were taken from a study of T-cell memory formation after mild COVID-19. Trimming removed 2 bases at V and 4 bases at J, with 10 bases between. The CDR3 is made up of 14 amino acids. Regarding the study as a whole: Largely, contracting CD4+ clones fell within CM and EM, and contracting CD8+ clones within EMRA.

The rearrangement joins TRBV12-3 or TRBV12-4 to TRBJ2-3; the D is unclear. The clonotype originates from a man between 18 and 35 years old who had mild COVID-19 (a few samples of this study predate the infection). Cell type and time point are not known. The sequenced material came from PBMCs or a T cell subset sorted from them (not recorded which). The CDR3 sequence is CASSLPEDADTQYF. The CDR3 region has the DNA TGTGCCAGCAGTTTACCCGAGGACGCAGATACGCAGTATTTT.